This entry concerns a single T cell receptor beta chain. Antigen specificity is unknown. Germline V gene lookup returns CDR1 SGHDT and CDR2 YYEEEE. This CDR3 comprises 12 residues. With 4 bases removed from V and 0 bases from J, the gap between germline ends came to 5 bases. The assay was immunoSEQ multiplex PCR, and TCRdb's table has in-frame clones only and misses some. The sample holds some 65,000 clones; roughly 94% are singletons and the top ten take around 4.5%. These data come from a study of cytomegalovirus exposure and HLA in healthy donors. General observations from the study: In vitro data verified a few CMV-associated chains as specific for CMV antigens.

The chain links TRBV5-6 to TRBJ2-7; D uncertain. This receptor was taken from a man in his late teens or twenties in good health and CMV-seropositive. Sequencing input: PBMCs. CDR3 sequence reads: CASSLSSYEQYF. In DNA form, the CDR3 reads TGTGCCAGCAGCCTTAGCTCCTACGAGCAGTACTTC. Full variable domain (outside the CDR3, taken from reference TRBV5-6 and TRBJ2-7): DAGVTQSPTHLIKTRGQQVTLRCSPKSGHDTVSWYQQALGQGPQFIFQYYEEEERQRGNFPDRFSGHQFPNYSSELNVNALLLGDSALYLCASSLSSYEQYFGPGTRLTVT.